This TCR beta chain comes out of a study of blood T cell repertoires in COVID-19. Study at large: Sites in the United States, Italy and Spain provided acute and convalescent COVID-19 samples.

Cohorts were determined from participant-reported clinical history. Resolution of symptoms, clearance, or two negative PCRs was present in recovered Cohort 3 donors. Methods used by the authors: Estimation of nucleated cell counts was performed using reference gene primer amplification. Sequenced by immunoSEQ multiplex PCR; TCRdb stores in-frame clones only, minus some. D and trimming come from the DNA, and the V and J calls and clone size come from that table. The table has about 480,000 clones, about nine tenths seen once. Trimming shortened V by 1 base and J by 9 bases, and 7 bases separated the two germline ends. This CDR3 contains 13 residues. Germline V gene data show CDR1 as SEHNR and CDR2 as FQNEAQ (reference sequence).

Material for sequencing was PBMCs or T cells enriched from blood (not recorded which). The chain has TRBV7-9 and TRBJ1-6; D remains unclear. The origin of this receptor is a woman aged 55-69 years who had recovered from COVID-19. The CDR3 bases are TGTGCCAGCAGCTTAGGCCAGTCTTCACCCCTCCACTTT. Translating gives CASSLGQSSPLHF.